This T cell receptor (beta chain) was profiled in a study of molecular identifiers for immune sequencing clone quantification. Study-wide background: Replicates involved a five-way split of RNA from roughly 21,000 or 96,000 naive CD8 cells, with sequencing of four.

Libraries of naive CD8 T cells were made from roughly 20,000 to 1,000,000 sorted cells. They used 10%, 30% or 50% RNA. TCRdb fed the PCR reads into MiXCR, producing one record per CDR3 protein. The profile covers around 480,000 distinct CDR3 sequences, with about 25% appearing a single time and under 0.85% taken by the ten largest. This CDR3 has 16 residues. Germline V gene lookup returns CDR1 MNHEY and CDR2 SVGEGT. Trimming cost V 2 bases and J 4 bases; bases outside gene matches: 6. This clonotype was observed a handful of times. This sequence was found in a human donor in good health. Some libraries in this study had Jurkat cell RNA spiked in. This rearrangement joins TRBV6-2 or TRBV6-3 to TRBJ2-3, with 10 nucleotides matching TRBD2. Sequencing was done on a sample of naive CD8+ T cells from blood, with Jurkat cell RNA spiked in. This sample's subset: FACS-sorted CD8+CD4-CCR7+CD45RA+ naive T cells. This CDR3 reads CASSYPGTSASDTQYF. As DNA, the CDR3 is TGTGCCAGCAGTTACCCAGGGACTAGCGCCTCAGATACGCAGTATTTT.